The 15 T cell receptor beta chains reported below all come from one sample, sequenced in a study of spatial heterogeneity in lung cancer. Time point noted: blood at routine non-recurrence follow-up after resection. MiXCR was run by TCRdb on the 5' RACE reads, yielding one entry per CDR3 protein. Found here are 45,000 to 55,000 distinct CDR3 sequences, about an eighth of them singletons; the top ten hold 32%. Material: PBMCs, obtained at follow-up. The receptors stem from a male donor with early-stage non-small cell lung cancer.

This clonotype was observed at least ten times. V and J are TRBV7-9 and TRBJ2-1; possible D gene TRBD2, 5 bases. Looked up from germline, CDR1 is SEHNR and CDR2 is FQNEAQ (reference sequence). The CDR3 has 18 residues. V gave up 1 base and J gave up 4 bases, with 20 bases separating them. In DNA, the CDR3 is TGTGCCAGCAGCTTAGGGACCACATCAGTGGAGGATTACAATGAGCAGTTCTTC. Translating it yields CASSLGTTSVEDYNEQFF.

This clonotype was found once. The rearrangement links TRBV4-3 to TRBJ2-2, with TRBD2 identical over 9 bases. V was pared by 3 bases and J by 0 bases, with 2 bases of the junction left unmatched. The CDR3 runs 16 residues. Per germline, CDR1 LGHNA and CDR2 YSLEER. The CDR3 coding sequence is TGCGCCAGCAGCCACGGACTAGCGACGAACACCGGGGAGCTGTTTTTT. Translated, it gives CASSHGLATNTGELFF.

There are many counts of this clonotype. The V and J genes are TRBV6-2 or TRBV6-3 and TRBJ2-1, with 10 bases lining up with TRBD1. CDR3 length: 15 residues. V lost 6 bases to trimming and J lost 8 bases; unmatched junction nucleotides: 10. Germline CDR1 is MNHEY and CDR2 is SVGEGT. The DNA for the CDR3 is TGTGCCAGCAGAGGCGGACAGGGGGTTGGTGATGAGCAGTTCTTC. Translation: CASRGGQGVGDEQFF.

This clonotype was detected ten times or more. The V gene is TRBV20-1, the J gene TRBJ1-2; unclear D gene. Germline assignment: CDR1 DFQATT and CDR2 SNEGSKA (reference sequence). Trimming pared 3 bases from V and 1 base from J, leaving 12 bases between. This CDR3 has 14 amino acids. The CDR3 bases are TGCAGTGCTAGCAAAACCGGGAGTAACTATGGCTACACCTTC. Translating gives CSASKTGSNYGYTF.

This clonotype was observed at least ten times. The V call is TRBV7-2, the J call TRBJ1-2, with a tentative D call TRBD1 (6 bases). The germline CDR1 and CDR2 sequences are SGHTA and FQGNSA. The CDR3 sequence is 15 residues long. Trimming cost V 4 bases and J 0 bases, with 12 bases left between them. CDR3: CASSSRTATNYGYTF. The DNA of the CDR3 is TGTGCCAGCAGCTCTCGGACAGCAACTAACTATGGCTACACCTTC. Variable domain in full (rest from reference TRBV7-2 and TRBJ1-2): GAGVSQSPSNKVTEKGKDVELRCDPISGHTALYWYRQSLGQGLEFLIYFQGNSAPDKSGLPSDRFSAERTGGSVSTLTIQRTQQEDSAVYLCASSSRTATNYGYTFGSGTRLTVV.

The chain recombines TRBV20-1 with TRBJ2-7; D is unresolved. The CDR3 is 12 residues long. Trimming took 1 base from V and 3 from J, leaving 7 bases between them. Germline loops: CDR1 DFQATT, CDR2 SNEGSKA (reference sequence). The CDR3 protein is CSARVSSYEQYF. For the CDR3, the DNA is TGCAGTGCTAGAGTTTCTAGCTACGAGCAGTACTTC.

This rearrangement joins TRBV2 to TRBJ1-5; D uncertain. Germline V gives CDR1 SNHLY, CDR2 FYNNEI. CDR3 length: 12 amino acids. V lost 4 bases and J lost 9, with 10 bases in between. This CDR3 reads CASSVQEGPQHF. Written as DNA, the CDR3 is TGTGCCAGCAGTGTTCAAGAGGGGCCCCAGCATTTT.

This clonotype was seen ten or more times. The chain recombines TRBV4-1 with TRBJ2-1; D unclear. The CDR3 is 17 residues long. The V end was cut by 1 base, the J end by 2 bases, with 15 bases between. Germline loops: CDR1 MGHRA, CDR2 YSYEKL. CDR3 residues: CASSQGATALTYNEQFF. The CDR3 DNA sequence: TGCGCCAGCAGCCAAGGGGCAACAGCATTAACCTACAATGAGCAGTTCTTC.

This clonotype occurred many times. The chain carries TRBV10-3 and TRBJ2-1; 11 bases map to TRBD1. This CDR3 has 17 amino acids. V lost 4 bases and J lost 7; bases outside the gene matches: 12. Germline-derived CDR1 and CDR2 are ENHRY and SYGVKD. As DNA, the CDR3 is TGTGCCATCAGTGCTGTCTCCCGGGACAGGGGGTGGAATGAGCAGTTCTTC. As protein: CAISAVSRDRGWNEQFF.

This clonotype was detected ten times or more. V is TRBV18 and J is TRBJ1-1, with D unclear. Per the germline V gene, CDR1 is KGHSH and CDR2 is LQKENI. V was shortened by 2 bases and J by 6 bases, with 10 bases between the two germline ends. CDR3 length: 13 residues. CDR3 bases: TGTGCCAGCTCACCAGCATATGGGGCTGAAGCTTTCTTT. As protein: CASSPAYGAEAFF.

The sample holds many counts of this clonotype. The chain combines TRBV20-1 with TRBJ1-5; D not resolved. The CDR3 is made up of 14 amino acids. Per germline, CDR1 DFQATT and CDR2 SNEGSKA (reference sequence). Trimming cost V 6 bases and J 9 bases, with 21 bases left between them. CDR3 in DNA: TGCAGTGCCGTTACCTCGGCAGGAGTTGGGCCCCAGCATTTT. Protein sequence: CSAVTSAGVGPQHF.

This clonotype was detected many times. CDR3 bases: TGTGCCAGCTCACCACCAGTCCGATGGTCCTATAATTCACCCCTCCACTTT. Protein: CASSPPVRWSYNSPLHF. This chain joins TRBV18 and TRBJ1-6; no clear D gene. V was pared by 0 bases and J by 1 base, with 10 bases between. The germline CDR1 and CDR2 sequences are KGHSH and LQKENI. The CDR3 loop spans 17 amino acids.

The chain has TRBV12-3 or TRBV12-4 and TRBJ1-6; tentative D call: TRBD1 (5 bases). This CDR3 is 14 amino acids long. V was trimmed by 7 bases and J by 6 bases, leaving 13 bases between them. The CDR3 DNA reads as TGTGCCAGCACCTCCGACAGTCTTAATTCACCCCTCCACTTT. Translating it yields CASTSDSLNSPLHF.

The chain links TRBV11-2 to TRBJ2-7; possible D gene TRBD2, 7 bases. V dropped 3 bases and J dropped 5 bases, with 14 bases sitting between them. The CDR3 consists of 14 residues. Germline CDR1 and CDR2: SGHAT and FQNNGV. CDR3 in DNA: TGTGCCAGCAGCTTCCGTCGGGGGGCCAACGAGCAGTACTTC. It yields the protein CASSFRRGANEQYF.

This clonotype appeared many times. The chain joins TRBV19 to TRBJ1-5; 7 bases map to TRBD1. Germline loops: CDR1 LNHDA, CDR2 SQIVND (reference sequence). This CDR3 has 15 residues. The V segment lost 4 bases and the J segment 5 bases; nucleotides outside the gene matches: 8. The chain's CDR3 is CASSRQGFEYQPQHF. The CDR3 region has the DNA TGTGCCAGTAGTAGACAGGGATTCGAGTATCAGCCCCAGCATTTT.